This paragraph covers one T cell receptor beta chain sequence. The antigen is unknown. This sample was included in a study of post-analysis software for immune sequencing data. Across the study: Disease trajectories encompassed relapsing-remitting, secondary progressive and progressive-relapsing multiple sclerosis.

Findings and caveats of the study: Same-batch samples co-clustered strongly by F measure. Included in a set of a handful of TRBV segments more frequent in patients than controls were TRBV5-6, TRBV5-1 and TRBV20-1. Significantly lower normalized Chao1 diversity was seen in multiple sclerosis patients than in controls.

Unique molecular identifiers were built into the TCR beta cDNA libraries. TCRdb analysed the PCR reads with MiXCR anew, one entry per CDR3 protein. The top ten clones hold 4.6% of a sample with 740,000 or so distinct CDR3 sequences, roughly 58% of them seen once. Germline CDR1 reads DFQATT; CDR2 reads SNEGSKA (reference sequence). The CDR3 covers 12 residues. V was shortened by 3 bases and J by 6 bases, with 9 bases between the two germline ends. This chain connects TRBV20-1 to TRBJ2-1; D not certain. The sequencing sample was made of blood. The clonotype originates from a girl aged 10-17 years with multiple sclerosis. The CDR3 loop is CSASPPGNEQFF. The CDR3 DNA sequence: TGCAGTGCTAGCCCCCCTGGCAATGAGCAGTTCTTC.